These 27 T cell receptor beta chains were sequenced from one sample in a study of blood T cell repertoires in COVID-19. Libraries were prepared by immunoSEQ multiplex PCR; TCRdb keeps only in-frame clonotypes and omits some of them. Of tens of thousands of clones in the sample, 80% to 95% are singletons; the top ten hold roughly 2.3%. The source material was peripheral blood. The receptors stem from a human donor with active COVID-19. The donor label of this sample is uncertain.

The chain combines TRBV7-6 with TRBJ2-1; 8 bases line up with TRBD2. CDR1 is SGHVS and CDR2 is FNYEAQ in the germline V gene. This CDR3 contains 14 residues. The trim removed 4 bases at V and 10 bases at J, leaving 9 bases unmatched. The CDR3 here is CASSSGGRSSEQFF. The CDR3 DNA is TGTGCCAGCAGCTCGGGGGGGCGAAGTTCGGAGCAGTTCTTC.

The rearrangement uses TRBV24-1 and TRBJ2-3; tentatively, D is TRBD2 (6 bases). V was cut by 6 bases and J by 1 base, with 16 bases left in between. Per the germline V gene, CDR1 is KGHDR and CDR2 is SFDVKD. The CDR3 has 16 amino acids. CDR3 sequence (DNA): TGTGCCACCAGTCCGGAGGGGCGACGAGGCACAGATACGCAGTATTTT. Its translation is CATSPEGRRGTDTQYF.

This chain uses TRBV19 with TRBJ2-3; tentative D call: TRBD2 (6 bases). This CDR3 region has 15 residues. Looked up from germline, CDR1 is LNHDA and CDR2 is SQIVND (reference sequence). Trimming removed 3 bases at V and 1 base at J, with 11 bases between. CDR3 in DNA: TGTGCCAGTAGTATTATGACGGGGGGCACAGATACGCAGTATTTT. It is translated as CASSIMTGGTDTQYF.

V and J are TRBV10-3 and TRBJ2-7; 14 bases are a match to TRBD2. V lost 10 bases and J lost 6; bases outside the gene matches: 5. CDR3 size: 13 residues. Looked up from germline, CDR1 is ENHRY and CDR2 is SYGVKD. As DNA, the CDR3 is TGTGCCACCCTTGGGACTAGCGGGGGCGAGCAGTACTTC. This gives the protein CATLGTSGGEQYF.

The V and J genes are TRBV10-3 and TRBJ1-5; 8 nucleotides align to TRBD1. The CDR3 runs 16 residues. In germline, CDR1 is ENHRY, CDR2 SYGVKD. V gave up 2 bases and J gave up 7 bases; unmatched junction bases: 10. CDR3 coding DNA: TGTGCCATCAGTGAGGGGGCCAGGGGGCTCCGACAGCCCCAGCATTTT. It codes for CAISEGARGLRQPQHF.

The chain links TRBV9 to TRBJ2-1; a possible D gene is TRBD2 (6 bases). Looked up from germline, CDR1 is SGDLS and CDR2 is YYNGEE. The CDR3 runs 15 residues. V was shortened by 3 bases and J by 7 bases, with 17 bases between the two germline ends. For the CDR3, the DNA is TGTGCCAGCAGCGCCCCCCTCCGGGGAGGTAATGAGCAGTTCTTC. It encodes CASSAPLRGGNEQFF.

V and J are TRBV2 and TRBJ2-3, with 14 bases aligning to TRBD2. This CDR3 contains 16 residues. From germline, CDR1 is SNHLY and CDR2 FYNNEI. With 7 bases clipped from V and 4 bases from J, the junction kept 7 bases outside the gene matches. The CDR3 sequence: CASKTSGGAGADTQYF. In DNA, the CDR3 is TGTGCCAGCAAGACTAGCGGGGGGGCCGGGGCAGATACGCAGTATTTT.

CDR3 nucleotide sequence: TGTGCCAGCAGTCACAGGGGACAGGGGGCAGGGGAGCAGTACTTC. This codes for CASSHRGQGAGEQYF. The gene calls are TRBV6-6 and TRBJ2-7, with 12 bases aligning to TRBD1. The CDR3 extends over 15 amino acids. Germline CDR1 and CDR2: MNHNY and SVGAGI (reference sequence). V trimming: 5 bases; J trimming: 7 bases; junction bases outside the gene matches: 9.

The genes are TRBV7-6 and TRBJ2-1, with 12 bases aligning to TRBD2. The ends lost 2 bases at V and 5 bases at J; junction bases unmatched: 1. In germline, CDR1 is SGHVS, CDR2 FNYEAQ. This CDR3 region has 15 residues. CDR3 nucleotides: TGTGCCAGCAGCTTACTAGCGGGGGGGGACAATGAGCAGTTCTTC. This encodes CASSLLAGGDNEQFF.

The rearrangement links TRBV6-2 or TRBV6-3 to TRBJ2-7; possibly TRBD2 for D (6 bases). Germline V lookup: CDR1 MNHEY, CDR2 SVGEGT. Trimming stripped 6 bases from V and 4 bases from J, with 16 bases between. There are 14 residues in the CDR3. Here the CDR3 reads CASSHGAGRYEQYF. Here the CDR3 DNA reads TGTGCCAGCAGCCACGGGGCGGGACGGTACGAGCAGTACTTC.

The chain combines TRBV19 with TRBJ2-1, with 7 bases that match TRBD1. J was trimmed by 5 bases and V by 6 bases; bases with no gene match: 7. This CDR3 region has 14 residues. Germline V gives CDR1 LNHDA, CDR2 SQIVND (reference sequence). The CDR3 DNA sequence: TGTGCCAGTAGGGACAGGAGGATTAACAATGAGCAGTTCTTC. This gives the protein CASRDRRINNEQFF.

The rearrangement links TRBV5-5 to TRBJ2-7; a possible D gene is TRBD1 (5 bases). CDR1 and CDR2 from the germline V gene are SGHKS and YYEKEE (reference sequence). Trimming stripped 4 bases from V and 0 bases from J, with 17 bases between. This CDR3 spans 16 amino acids. CDR3 sequence reads: CASSLVLGDSSYEQYF. In DNA form, the CDR3 reads TGTGCCAGCAGCCTGGTCTTAGGGGATAGCTCCTACGAGCAGTACTTC.

The rearrangement links TRBV29-1 to TRBJ1-1, with 7 bases that match TRBD1. This CDR3 region has 13 residues. Germline-derived CDR1 and CDR2 are SQVTM and ANQGSEA. With V trimmed by 6 bases and J by 4 bases, 8 bases remained unmatched. DNA of the CDR3: TGCAGCGTGCGACAGGGAGGAGGCACTGAAGCTTTCTTT. This sequence encodes CSVRQGGGTEAFF.

The chain carries TRBV28 and TRBJ2-5, with TRBD2 identical over 10 bases. The J segment lost 1 base and the V segment lost 3 bases, leaving 2 bases of the junction unmatched. Germline values: CDR1 MDHEN, CDR2 SYDVKM. This CDR3 has 15 residues. The CDR3 region has the DNA TGTGCCAGCAGTTTGAGCGGGGGGGGCCAAGAGACCCAGTACTTC. This gives the protein CASSLSGGGQETQYF.

Here the CDR3 reads CASSGRTGAAGELFF. CDR3 sequence (DNA): TGTGCCAGCAGCGGACGGACAGGGGCGGCCGGGGAGCTGTTTTTT. The V call is TRBV9, the J call TRBJ2-2; 9 bases match TRBD1. Germline CDR1 and CDR2: SGDLS and YYNGEE. The CDR3 sequence is 15 residues long. Unmatched junction bases numbered 6, after V lost 3 bases and J lost 6 bases.

DNA for the CDR3: TGTGCCAGCAGCCCGGGACATAATGAGCAGTTCTTC. Its protein product is CASSPGHNEQFF. This chain links TRBV7-9 with TRBJ2-1, with D possibly TRBD1 on 6 matching bases. The V gene's germline CDR1 is SEHNR and CDR2 FQNEAQ (reference sequence). The CDR3 is 12 amino acids. V was pared by 5 bases and J by 7 bases, with 9 bases between.

The DNA for the CDR3 is TGTGCCAGCAGCCCCTGGTCGGGGGTCTCCTACAATGAGCAGTTCTTC. This encodes CASSPWSGVSYNEQFF. The rearrangement uses TRBV3-1 (or the pseudogene TRBV3-2) and TRBJ2-1; a weak D match, TRBD2 (6 bases). This CDR3 is 16 amino acids long. The germline gives CDR1 LGHDT, CDR2 YNNKEL (reference sequence). Trimming shortened V by 4 bases and J by 0 bases, and 13 bases separated the two germline ends.

CDR3 coding DNA: TGTGCCAGTAGTATTAAGAGGACGCAGTATTTT. This sequence encodes CASSIKRTQYF. This chain joins TRBV19 and TRBJ2-3; unclear D gene. Germline CDR1 LNHDA, CDR2 SQIVND (reference sequence). CDR3 size: 11 residues. V was shortened by 3 bases and J by 9 bases, with 7 bases between the two germline ends.

The rearrangement links TRBV7-9 to TRBJ1-2; D gene uncertain. CDR1 and CDR2 (germline): SEHNR, FQNEAQ (reference sequence). The CDR3 totals 13 residues. Trimming pared 5 bases from V and 4 bases from J, leaving 11 bases between. CDR3 coding DNA: TGTGCCAGCAGCCCGGAGTCCGTCTATGGCTACACCTTC. Translation gives CASSPESVYGYTF.

The V gene is TRBV28, the J gene TRBJ1-5, with 8 bases that match TRBD1. The CDR3 runs 15 residues. V was clipped by 5 bases and J by 4 bases; unmatched bases: 7. CDR1 is MDHEN, CDR2 SYDVKM, per germline. Here the CDR3 DNA reads TGTGCCAGCAGTCCTCGGACAGGGAATAATCAGCCCCAGCATTTT. Amino acids: CASSPRTGNNQPQHF.

The V call is TRBV4-2, the J call TRBJ1-2, with D possibly TRBD1 on 5 matching bases. This CDR3 has 14 residues. The germline V gene has CDR1 LGHNA and CDR2 YNFKEQ. V was clipped by 0 bases and J by 2 bases, with 7 bases between them. The CDR3 here is CASSQDQGNYGYTF. The CDR3 coding sequence is TGTGCCAGCAGCCAAGATCAGGGCAACTATGGCTACACCTTC.

V gene TRBV3-1 (or the pseudogene TRBV3-2) combines with J gene TRBJ2-1; possibly TRBD2 for D (6 bases). Germline CDR1 is LGHDT and CDR2 is YNNKEL (reference sequence). V lost 1 base and J 3 bases, leaving 7 bases between the germline ends. The CDR3 has 14 residues. The CDR3 coding sequence is TGTGCCAGCAGCCAAGGGCGGGACTACAATGAGCAGTTCTTC. It codes for CASSQGRDYNEQFF.

The genes are TRBV11-1 and TRBJ2-7, with 13 nucleotides matching TRBD2. The V gene end was trimmed by 5 bases and the J gene end by 4 bases; junction bases not matched to a gene: 8. From germline, CDR1 is SGHAT and CDR2 FQDESV (reference sequence). The CDR3 is made up of 16 amino acids. CDR3 loop: CASSLPLLAGGYEQYF. As DNA, the CDR3 is TGTGCCAGCAGCCTCCCTTTACTAGCGGGGGGGTACGAGCAGTACTTC.

The chain carries TRBV7-2 and TRBJ2-5; unclear D gene. Trimming took 7 bases from V and 2 from J, leaving 14 bases between them. Germline V gives CDR1 SGHTA, CDR2 FQGNSA. The CDR3 totals 14 residues. The CDR3 loop reads CASTRSGIQETQYF. The CDR3 nucleotides read TGTGCCAGCACCCGGTCGGGTATTCAAGAGACCCAGTACTTC.

The rearrangement links TRBV4-3 to TRBJ1-6; a possible D gene is TRBD1 (6 bases). The CDR3 consists of 17 residues. Germline assignment: CDR1 LGHNA and CDR2 YSLEER. V was shortened by 1 base and J by 9 bases, with 19 bases between the two germline ends. The CDR3 spells CASSQAPGDVWGSPLHF. As DNA, the CDR3 is TGCGCCAGCAGCCAAGCGCCAGGGGATGTTTGGGGTTCACCCCTCCACTTT.

The chain couples TRBV11-2 to TRBJ1-4, with a possible D match to TRBD1 (6 bases). Germline V gene data show CDR1 as SGHAT and CDR2 as FQNNGV. This CDR3 is 18 amino acids long. V dropped 2 bases and J dropped 8 bases, with 24 bases sitting between them. CDR3 DNA sequence: TGTGCCAGCAGCTTACCCATTCAGGGGACTATCTCTAGGGAAAAACTGTTTTTT. This codes for CASSLPIQGTISREKLFF.

The CDR3: CASRPLDRVNYEQYF. CDR3 nucleotide sequence: TGTGCCAGCAGACCTTTGGACAGGGTGAATTACGAGCAGTACTTC. J is TRBJ2-7 and V is TRBV27; 8 bases are a match to TRBD1. The CDR3 loop spans 15 amino acids. CDR1 is MNHEY, CDR2 SMNVEV, per germline (reference sequence). V was pared by 6 bases and J by 4 bases, with 11 bases of the junction left unmatched.